One and the same sample provided the 21 T cell receptor beta chains below, sequenced in a study of CD8+ T cells in alopecia areata. In each case, RNA was isolated and then reverse transcribed into cDNA as the sequencing template. Repertoires were generated with immunoSEQ multiplex PCR, while TCRdb's copy carries only in-frame clones and drops some. The sample records roughly 20,000 clones, roughly 60% being singletons. CD4+ cells of roughly 5 patients were subjected to sorting into CD25+CD127- cells. The sequenced sample consisted of CD4+ Tregs sorted from blood. These receptors were taken from a human donor with alopecia areata.

The chain uses TRBV12-5 and TRBJ1-1; no definite D call. Trimming pared 5 bases from V and 6 bases from J, leaving 16 bases between. The CDR3 length is 14 residues. Germline V gives CDR1 LGHNT, CDR2 FRNRAP. CDR3 loop: CASGQSLQAPEAFF. CDR3 nucleotides: TGTGCTAGTGGTCAATCCCTCCAGGCCCCTGAAGCTTTCTTT.

This clone was seen more than once but under ten times. This chain uses TRBV23-1 with TRBJ1-5; weak D call: TRBD1 (5 bases). TRBV23-1 falls under the ORF class, with uncertain function. The V end lost 4 bases, the J end lost 7 bases, and 8 bases lay between the germline ends. This CDR3 region has 12 residues. The CDR3 is CASSRGEQPQHF. The CDR3 nucleotides are TGCGCCAGCAGTCGGGGGGAGCAGCCCCAGCATTTT.

This chain links TRBV5-1 with TRBJ2-3; 11 bases are shared with TRBD2. The CDR3 spans 16 residues. Trimming removed 4 bases from V and 1 base from J; junction bases left unmatched: 5. Germline V lookup: CDR1 SGHRS, CDR2 YFSETQ. The CDR3 region is CASSVGTSGGTDTQYF. The CDR3 DNA reads TGCGCCAGCAGCGTAGGGACTAGCGGTGGCACAGATACGCAGTATTTT.

J is TRBJ1-5 and V is TRBV19, with 8 bases that match TRBD1. Germline-derived CDR1 and CDR2 are LNHDA and SQIVND (reference sequence). J lost 4 bases, V lost 1 base, and 9 bases had no gene match. CDR3 length: 17 residues. CDR3 sequence: CASSIALGQVANQPQHF. The CDR3 bases are TGTGCCAGTAGTATAGCACTGGGACAGGTCGCAAATCAGCCCCAGCATTTT.

This chain joins TRBV30 and TRBJ1-1, with D perhaps TRBD1 (6 bases). The V end was cut by 2 bases, the J end by 1 base, with 14 bases between. Germline V gene data show CDR1 as GTSNPN and CDR2 as SVGIG (reference sequence). The CDR3 contains 15 residues. The CDR3 nucleotides are TGTGCCTGGAGTAGGGGGGTAATAAGGAACACTGAAGCTTTCTTT. It yields the protein CAWSRGVIRNTEAFF.

The J gene is TRBJ2-7, the V gene TRBV5-1, with 7 nucleotides matching TRBD1. V lost 4 bases and J lost 6; bases outside the gene matches: 10. CDR1 SGHRS and CDR2 YFSETQ come from the germline V gene. The CDR3 consists of 14 residues. CDR3 nucleotide sequence: TGCGCCAGCAGCGGGGACAGTCAGCTCCGCGAGCAGTACTTC. It translates to CASSGDSQLREQYF.

The chain uses TRBV5-1 and TRBJ2-7; tentatively, D is TRBD2 (7 bases). The CDR3 has 17 amino acids. The germline V gene encodes CDR1 SGHRS and CDR2 YFSETQ. Trimming took off 7 bases at V and 3 bases at J, with 26 bases between the two ends. DNA of the CDR3: TGCGCCAGCTCGGATACACCGGCGGCGGGGGCCCACTACGAGCAGTACTTC. It codes for CASSDTPAAGAHYEQYF. The full variable domain, its missing parts supplied by reference TRBV5-1 and TRBJ2-7, is KAGVTQTPRYLIKTRGQQVTLSCSPISGHRSVSWYQQTPGQGLQFLFEYFSETQRNKGNFPGRFSGRQFSNSRSEMNVSTLELGDSALYLCASSDTPAAGAHYEQYFGPGTRLTVT.

V and J are TRBV6-5 and TRBJ1-3; D call uncertain. In germline, CDR1 is MNHEY, CDR2 SVGAGI. CDR3 length: 14 residues. V lost 8 bases and J 4 bases, leaving 15 bases between the germline ends. The CDR3 protein is CASSPAEKGNTIYF. The CDR3 DNA reads as TGTGCCAGCTCACCAGCTGAAAAGGGAAACACCATATATTTT.

This clone was observed a few times. V usage is TRBV29-1 and J usage is TRBJ2-5, with D hard to call. This CDR3 has 13 amino acids. Trimming cost V 4 bases and J 2 bases, with 11 bases left between them. Per the germline V gene, CDR1 is SQVTM and CDR2 is ANQGSEA. CDR3 in amino acids: CSVGMGRQETQYF. The CDR3, as DNA: TGCAGCGTTGGGATGGGAAGACAAGAGACCCAGTACTTC. The whole variable domain, filled in from reference TRBV29-1 and TRBJ2-5, reads SAVISQKPSRDICQRGTSLTIQCQVDSQVTMMFWYRQQPGQSLTLIATANQGSEATYESGFVIDKFPISRPNLTFSTLTVSNMSPEDSSIYLCSVGMGRQETQYFGPGTRLLVL.

This chain joins TRBV7-8 and TRBJ2-2; D unresolved. Trimming removed 5 bases from V and 6 bases from J, with 10 bases in between. From germline, CDR1 is SGHVS and CDR2 FQNEAQ. The CDR3 has 13 residues. The CDR3, as DNA: TGTGCCAGCAGCCACTCCTTGGCCGGGGAGCTGTTTTTT. It yields the protein CASSHSLAGELFF.

The chain recombines TRBV5-1 with TRBJ1-1; D remains ambiguous. CDR3 size: 14 residues. CDR1 and CDR2 from the germline V gene are SGHRS and YFSETQ. V lost 3 bases and J 3 bases, leaving 12 bases between the germline ends. CDR3 in amino acids: CASSSTPSHTEAFF. As DNA, the CDR3 is TGCGCCAGCAGCTCGACGCCGAGTCACACTGAAGCTTTCTTT.

The chain couples TRBV5-4 to TRBJ2-1, with 7 bases identical to TRBD1. CDR1 and CDR2 (germline): SGHNT, YYREEE (reference sequence). The CDR3 totals 13 residues. The V segment lost 3 bases and the J segment 9 bases; nucleotides outside the gene matches: 6. Here the CDR3 DNA reads TGTGCCAGCAGCTGGAGACAGGGCGGTGAGCAGTTCTTC. Protein product: CASSWRQGGEQFF.

V usage is TRBV29-1 and J usage is TRBJ2-3, with 7 bases that match TRBD2. V was pared by 7 bases and J by 4 bases, with 14 bases of the junction left unmatched. Germline V gives CDR1 SQVTM, CDR2 ANQGSEA. The CDR3 extends over 15 amino acids. The CDR3 here is CSARNLAAPADTQYF. The CDR3 coding sequence is TGCAGCGCCCGAAACCTAGCGGCTCCGGCAGATACGCAGTATTTT.

Concerning this clone: This sample also contains other DNA sequences that code for the same CDR3. This sequence joins TRBV7-6 and TRBJ2-3; 10 nucleotides align to TRBD2. This CDR3 comprises 11 residues. J gave up 12 bases and V 5 bases, and 2 bases lay outside the gene matches. The V gene's germline CDR1 is SGHVS and CDR2 FNYEAQ. CDR3 DNA sequence: TGTGCCAGCAGCGGACTAGCGGAACAGTATTTT. It codes for CASSGLAEQYF.

The gene calls are TRBV7-2 and TRBJ1-1; D is ambiguous. Between the trimmed V and J ends, which lost 2 bases and 8 bases, there was a span of 12 bases. The germline CDR1 and CDR2 sequences are SGHTA and FQGNSA. There are 13 residues in the CDR3. CDR3 protein: CASSLSWTPEAFF. For the CDR3, the DNA is TGTGCCAGCAGCTTAAGTTGGACTCCGGAAGCTTTCTTT.

This clone showed up just once. This sequence joins TRBV2 and TRBJ1-2; 7 bases line up with TRBD1. The germline V gene has CDR1 SNHLY and CDR2 FYNNEI. This CDR3 is 14 amino acids long. Trimming at V came to 9 bases and at J to 7 bases, leaving 14 bases not matched to a gene. CDR3 residues: CARLKKRQGGGYTF. Written as DNA, the CDR3 is TGTGCCAGACTAAAAAAACGACAGGGCGGTGGCTACACCTTC.

This clone was detected a few times. The J gene is TRBJ2-3, the V gene TRBV28; 11 bases align to TRBD2. Germline V lookup: CDR1 MDHEN, CDR2 SYDVKM. CDR3 length equals 13 residues. The V and J ends lost 10 bases and 11 bases, in that order; junction bases with no gene match: 11. The CDR3 bases are TGTGCCACCGCGAGGCTAGCGGGAGGAGGGCAGTATTTT. It translates to CATARLAGGGQYF.

The genes are TRBV5-1 and TRBJ2-1; 15 bases match TRBD2. Germline assignment: CDR1 SGHRS and CDR2 YFSETQ. V shed 4 bases, J shed 4 bases, and the junction held 3 bases outside the gene matches. The CDR3 spans 16 residues. This chain's CDR3 is CASSRGLAGGYNEQFF. CDR3 DNA sequence: TGCGCCAGCAGCCGAGGACTAGCGGGAGGGTACAATGAGCAGTTCTTC.

The chain links TRBV30 to TRBJ1-5; 7 bases fit TRBD1. The CDR3 covers 13 residues. Germline V lookup: CDR1 GTSNPN, CDR2 SVGIG (reference sequence). J lost 1 base, V lost 4 bases, and 1 base had no gene match. The CDR3: CAWNRGSNQPQHF. In DNA form, the CDR3 reads TGTGCCTGGAACAGGGGCAGCAATCAGCCCCAGCATTTT.

This chain uses TRBV6-1 with TRBJ2-7, with 7 bases matching TRBD2. The length of the CDR3 is 15 residues. Germline assignment: CDR1 MNHNS and CDR2 SASEGT. J was trimmed by 5 bases and V by 9 bases; bases with no gene match: 16. The CDR3 is CASLRISGSPHEQYF. The CDR3 region has the DNA TGTGCCAGTCTTAGGATTAGCGGGTCCCCCCACGAGCAGTACTTC.

The rearrangement joins TRBV19 to TRBJ1-5, with 8 bases matching TRBD1. The junction had 7 bases not matched to a gene; V was cut back by 6 bases and J by 3 bases. This CDR3 has 15 residues. CDR1 is LNHDA, CDR2 SQIVND, per germline (reference sequence). The DNA of the CDR3 is TGTGCCAGTAGGACAGGGGTTTGGAACAATCAGCCCCAGCATTTT. Translating it yields CASRTGVWNNQPQHF.